Each of the 13 T cell receptor beta chains below was sequenced from the same sample in a study of CD8+CD57+ T cells in acquired aplastic anemia. Study-wide results and limits: Total CD4+ and CD8+ pools in patients were more diverse than the CD8+CD57+ cells of those patients.

Individuals selected for sequencing had exhibited CD8+CD57+ cell expansion on flow cytometry. These receptors' targets are unknown. Genomic DNA was employed as the template in profiling TCR beta VDJ and CDR3. MiXCR, applied by TCRdb to the reads, yields one record per CDR3 protein. The profile shows 16,000 or so distinct CDR3 sequences, 37% of them singletons. Sequenced: CD8+CD57+ T cells sorted from PBMCs. This sample's subset: bead-enriched CD8+CD57+ effector memory T cells from SAA patients. The source of these receptors is a human donor with aplastic anemia.

This clonotype has only one observation. The chain employs TRBV6-6 and TRBJ2-5, with a possible D match to TRBD1 (5 bases). The CDR3 runs 11 residues. Germline V gene lookup returns CDR1 MNHNY and CDR2 SVGAGI (reference sequence). V dropped 11 bases and J dropped 5 bases, with 12 bases sitting between them. In nucleotides, the CDR3 is TGTGCCGAAGGGGTTGGGGAGACCCAGTACTTC. Amino acids: CAEGVGETQYF.

This clonotype was counted ten times or more. J is TRBJ2-7 and V is TRBV12-5; unclear D gene. Trimming left V 4 bases short and J 3 bases short, with 13 bases between. The V gene's germline CDR1 is LGHNT and CDR2 FRNRAP. This CDR3 has 14 residues. DNA for the CDR3: TGTGCTAGTGGTTCAGGATACCCAATCTACGAGCAGTACTTC. It codes for CASGSGYPIYEQYF.

This chain uses TRBV11-2 with TRBJ1-5; D is uncertain. Trimming pared 10 bases from V and 0 bases from J, leaving 25 bases between. The germline V gene has CDR1 SGHAT and CDR2 FQNNGV. CDR3 length: 18 amino acids. CDR3 DNA sequence: TGTGCCAACTGGAGATATTACCAGGAGTCTAATAGCAATCAGCCCCAGCATTTT. It yields the protein CANWRYYQESNSNQPQHF.

This clonotype was observed a few times. This rearrangement joins TRBV15 to TRBJ1-6; 12 nucleotides agree with TRBD1. The CDR3 runs to 18 residues. J gave up 7 bases and V 2 bases, and 9 bases lay outside the gene matches. From germline, CDR1 is LNHNV and CDR2 YYDKDF (reference sequence). This CDR3 is CATSRPFPGQGANSPLHF. The DNA for the CDR3 is TGTGCCACCAGCAGACCATTTCCGGGACAGGGGGCCAATTCACCCCTCCACTTT. The full variable domain, rest sourced from reference TRBV15 and TRBJ1-6, is DAMVIQNPRYQVTQFGKPVTLSCSQTLNHNVMYWYQQKSSQAPKLLFHYYDKDFNNEADTPDNFQSRRPNTSFCFLDIRSPGLGDTAMYLCATSRPFPGQGANSPLHFGNGTRLTVT.

The V and J genes are TRBV5-4 and TRBJ2-1, with D tentatively TRBD1 (6 bases). Trimming left V 0 bases short and J 4 bases short, with 14 bases between. The CDR3 runs to 16 residues. CDR1 is SGHNT, CDR2 YYREEE, per germline (reference sequence). The CDR3 DNA sequence: TGTGCCAGCAGCTTGGATGGACAGTCTGGGTACAATGAGCAGTTCTTC. Translated, it gives CASSLDGQSGYNEQFF.

The CDR3 spells CASSVDIQGDTQYF. The CDR3 nucleotides read TGTGCCAGCAGCGTAGATATACAGGGCGATACGCAGTATTTT. The genes are TRBV9 and TRBJ2-3; D is possibly TRBD1 (6 bases). V was cut by 0 bases and J by 6 bases, with 11 bases left in between. The V gene's germline CDR1 is SGDLS and CDR2 YYNGEE. This CDR3 is 14 amino acids long.

The chain recombines TRBV20-1 with TRBJ2-1; TRBD2 agrees at 13 bases. Trimming cost V 7 bases and J 7 bases; bases outside gene matches: 10. This CDR3 has 15 amino acids. Germline values: CDR1 DFQATT, CDR2 SNEGSKA (reference sequence). Written as DNA, the CDR3 is TGCAGTGGCCAGCCCGGACTAGCGGGGGCAAATGAGCAGTTCTTC. Its translation is CSGQPGLAGANEQFF.

The rearrangement joins TRBV9 to TRBJ2-7, with D tentatively TRBD2 (5 bases). V was pared by 9 bases and J by 9 bases, with 22 bases between. The CDR3 runs to 13 residues. From germline, CDR1 is SGDLS and CDR2 YYNGEE. The CDR3 sequence: CATLPGRQRGQYF. The CDR3, as DNA: TGTGCCACCCTGCCGGGCCGACAACGGGGGCAGTACTTC.

The chain joins TRBV11-2 to TRBJ2-2; TRBD2 agrees at 7 bases. V lost 2 bases to trimming and J lost 5 bases; unmatched junction nucleotides: 8. Germline assignment: CDR1 SGHAT and CDR2 FQNNGV. CDR3 length: 16 amino acids. The CDR3 bases are TGTGCCAGCAGCTTACAACCCGGGGGGATGACCGGGGAGCTGTTTTTT. It is translated as CASSLQPGGMTGELFF.

The chain employs TRBV6-2 or TRBV6-3 and TRBJ2-3; 7 nucleotides match TRBD2. V lost 0 bases, J lost 6 bases, and 12 bases stayed unmatched. The length of the CDR3 is 17 residues. CDR1 is MNHEY, CDR2 SVGEGT, per germline. The CDR3 here is CASSYSNPGLRGDTQYF. DNA of the CDR3: TGTGCCAGCAGTTACTCTAACCCGGGACTACGGGGCGATACGCAGTATTTT.

V gene TRBV12-3 or TRBV12-4 combines with J gene TRBJ1-4; 8 bases are shared with TRBD1. The CDR3 loop spans 14 amino acids. The V segment lost 7 bases and the J segment 8 bases; nucleotides outside the gene matches: 9. CDR3 nucleotides: TGTGCCAGCAAGAGCGGACAGGGAGGCGAAAAACTGTTTTTT. As protein: CASKSGQGGEKLFF.

This clonotype has a count of ten or more. The genes are TRBV29-1 and TRBJ1-2, with D hard to call. V was pared by 5 bases and J by 1 base, with 23 bases between. The germline V gene has CDR1 SQVTM and CDR2 ANQGSEA. The CDR3 runs 17 residues. CDR3: CSVMVFGQISDNYGYTF. CDR3 sequence (DNA): TGCAGCGTTATGGTGTTCGGGCAGATAAGCGATAACTATGGCTACACCTTC.

This clonotype has at least ten counts. The CDR3 DNA sequence: TGTGCCAGCAGTTACTCGACAGGGGTTAATGGCTACACCTTC. Translated, it gives CASSYSTGVNGYTF. The chain couples TRBV6-5 to TRBJ1-2, with 8 bases lining up with TRBD1. The CDR3 spans 14 residues. The J segment lost 6 bases and the V segment lost 0 bases, leaving 3 bases of the junction unmatched. Germline V lookup: CDR1 MNHEY, CDR2 SVGAGI.